This TCR beta chain came from a study of shared clonotypes between healthy human individuals. As to this clone: The antigen remains unidentified.

At the deep level, the assay was run. Some clones are missing from TCRdb's copy, which holds only in-frame ones; the method was immunoSEQ multiplex PCR. The table lists 1 million to 1.3 million clones, around 78% of them singletons. General observations from the study: Sharing across four donors was seen in around 5.1% of naive CD4 clonotypes. Sorted-subset sequencing, rarefaction showed, was incomplete despite large depth.

The sequenced sample consisted of memory CD4+ T cells from PBMCs. Subset reported: CD45RA-negative fraction. The source is a man aged 18-30 years in good health. Some clones in this sample may be carry-over from other donors' samples.

CDR3 in DNA: TGTGCCAGCAGTTCTGGGGGCGGGATGGATACGCAGTATTTT. It codes for CASSSGGGMDTQYF. The V and J genes are TRBV6-6 and TRBJ2-3; D might be TRBD1 or TRBD2, each matching 6 bases. Per the germline V gene, CDR1 is MNHNY and CDR2 is SVGAGI (reference sequence). The CDR3 runs to 14 residues. V shed 4 bases and J shed 6 bases, with 14 bases lying between them.